A selection of T cell receptor beta chains follows, all from one sample in a study of T cells in Graves' hyperthyroidism and ophthalmopathy. One entry per CDR3 protein, called by TCRdb with MiXCR from the multiplex PCR reads. The sample consists of some 510,000 distinct CDR3 sequences, 46% of them appearing once. Specimen: peripheral blood or thyroid tissue (not recorded which). These receptors were collected from a woman aged 18-29 years with Graves' hyperthyroidism. Both conserved end residues are part of each CDR3. The D gene is left open where the match is weak. Clone size appears in some rows only: once, few, many, or a class for an expanded clone.

d_call	cdr3_length	clone_size	j_call	v_call	cdr3_aa	cdr3_nt
TRBD1	15	-	TRBJ1-2	TRBV10-2	CASSESKTGFYGYTF	TGCGCCAGCAGTGAGTCAAAGACAGGGTTCTATGGCTACACCTTC
-	14	-	TRBJ2-7	TRBV7-9	CASSVVQGRGEQYF	TGTGCCAGCAGCGTGGTCCAGGGACGCGGCGAGCAGTACTTC
-	17	-	TRBJ2-7	TRBV11-2	CASSQGEEGLVRFEQYF	TGTGCCAGCAGCCAAGGGGAGGAAGGACTGGTGAGATTCGAGCAGTACTTC
-	15	-	TRBJ1-5	TRBV7-9	CASSMEGSGNQPQHF	TGTGCCAGCAGCATGGAGGGTTCGGGCAATCAGCCCCAGCATTTT
-	14	-	TRBJ1-4	TRBV7-6	CASSLELAGEKLFF	TGTGCCAGCAGCTTAGAACTAGCGGGGGAAAAACTGTTTTTT
TRBD1	14	-	TRBJ1-3	TRBV7-3	CASRQGASGNTIYF	TGTGCCAGCAGACAGGGGGCCTCTGGAAACACCATATATTTT
TRBD1	14	few	TRBJ1-2	TRBV20-1	CSARDNRGYGGYTF	TGCAGTGCTAGAGACAACAGGGGGTACGGAGGCTACACCTTC
-	12	few	TRBJ2-5	TRBV5-4	CASRDSGETQYF	TGTGCCAGCAGGGACTCGGGAGAGACCCAGTACTTC
TRBD1	13	few	TRBJ1-2	TRBV11-2	CASSPEGARGYTF	TGTGCCAGCAGTCCGGAGGGGGCGCGAGGCTACACCTTC
-	14	-	TRBJ2-5	TRBV2	CASSDRGAQETQYF	TGTGCCAGCAGTGATCGGGGGGCTCAAGAGACCCAGTACTTC
TRBD1	12	medium-sized	TRBJ1-6	TRBV2	CASTGGKSPLHF	TGTGCCAGCACAGGGGGTAAATCACCCCTCCACTTT
-	13	few	TRBJ1-2	TRBV6-6	CASSQGGVPGYTF	TGTGCCAGCAGTCAAGGGGGAGTGCCTGGCTACACCTTC
-	14	many	TRBJ2-5	TRBV7-2	CASSFSSGGETQYF	TGTGCCAGCAGCTTCAGTAGTGGGGGGGAGACCCAGTACTTC
-	14	-	TRBJ2-3	TRBV7-2	CASSLMLRTDTQYF	TGTGCCAGCAGCTTAATGCTTCGCACAGATACGCAGTATTTT
-	15	few	TRBJ1-3	TRBV7-2	CASSSGPSSGNTIYF	TGTGCCAGCAGCTCGGGACCGAGCTCTGGAAACACCATATATTTT
-	13	-	TRBJ1-6	TRBV25-1	CAGRAIYNSPLHF	TGTGCCGGCAGGGCGATTTATAATTCACCCCTCCACTTT
-	16	-	TRBJ2-5	TRBV29-1	CSVSLINYGWQETQYF	TGCAGCGTCTCCCTCATTAACTATGGCTGGCAAGAGACCCAGTACTTC
-	13	-	TRBJ1-5	TRBV7-9	CASSFAEDQPQHF	TGTGCCAGCAGCTTTGCAGAAGATCAGCCCCAGCATTTT
-	9	-	TRBJ2-7	TRBV6-5	CATDREQYF	TGTGCCACCGACCGCGAGCAGTACTTC
-	12	once	TRBJ1-1	TRBV5-1	CASRGGAAEAFF	TGCGCCAGCAGGGGGGGGGCCGCTGAAGCTTTCTTT
-	14	few	TRBJ1-1	TRBV6-4	CASSLRGAHTEAFF	TGTGCCAGCAGTTTACGGGGGGCGCACACTGAAGCTTTCTTT
TRBD2	12	-	TRBJ2-1	TRBV7-6	CASSLAGGEQFF	TGTGCCAGCAGCTTGGCGGGGGGTGAGCAGTTCTTC
-	15	few	TRBJ1-5	TRBV10-3	CASSPEDPSNQPQHF	TGTGCCAGCAGCCCCGAGGACCCGAGCAATCAGCCCCAGCATTTT
TRBD2	15	-	TRBJ2-7	TRBV6-4	CASRTTSGSSYEQYF	TGTGCCAGCAGGACGACTAGCGGGAGCTCCTACGAGCAGTACTTC
-	14	-	TRBJ1-2	TRBV19	CASSGHPKNYGHTF	TGTGCCAGTAGTGGACACCCAAAGAACTATGGCCACACCTTC
-	10	-	TRBJ2-3	TRBV7-2	CASSLDTQYF	TGTGCCAGCAGCTTGGATACGCAGTATTTT
TRBD1	16	-	TRBJ1-2	TRBV7-2	CASSFRGRGRIYGYTF	TGTGCCAGCAGCTTCAGGGGCAGGGGGCGGATCTATGGCTACACCTTC
-	15	-	TRBJ2-7	TRBV5-1	CASSLMPPDVHEQYF	TGCGCCAGCAGCTTGATGCCCCCGGACGTCCACGAGCAGTACTTC
-	16	-	TRBJ2-7	TRBV19	CASSMGRNPPPYEQYF	TGTGCCAGTAGTATGGGCAGAAACCCCCCCCCCTACGAGCAGTACTTC
-	15	-	TRBJ1-4	TRBV2	CASSERGSPNEKLFF	TGTGCCAGCAGTGAAAGGGGATCCCCTAATGAAAAACTGTTTTTT
TRBD1	14	few	TRBJ2-7	TRBV7-3	CASSLTTGDYEQYF	TGTGCCAGCAGCTTAACCACAGGGGACTACGAGCAGTACTTC
-	16	few	TRBJ2-7	TRBV7-9	CASSRGRGEKLYEQYF	TGTGCCAGCAGCCGTGGAAGGGGAGAAAAACTTTACGAGCAGTACTTC
TRBD1	13	few	TRBJ2-7	TRBV29-1	CSVEGTGGYEQYF	TGCAGCGTTGAGGGGACAGGGGGCTACGAGCAGTACTTC
TRBD1	15	few	TRBJ2-7	TRBV10-3	CASSYTWTGAYEQYF	TGTGCCAGCAGTTACACTTGGACAGGGGCCTACGAGCAGTACTTC
-	10	-	TRBJ1-4	TRBV10-3	CAPYNGAAAF	TGTGCCCCCTACAACGGGGCAGCCGCGTTT
-	12	-	TRBJ1-4	TRBV10-3	CAIGTSGNPRFF	TGTGCCATAGGGACTAGCGGGAATCCGCGTTTTTTT
TRBD1	13	once	TRBJ1-5	TRBV25-1	CATPGTGVRAQHF	TGTGCCACTCCCGGGACAGGGGTTCGGGCCCAGCATTTT
-	14	many	TRBJ2-7	TRBV2	CASSSLTDSYEQYF	TGTGCCAGCAGTTCGTTGACCGATAGCTACGAGCAGTACTTC
-	21	-	TRBJ2-7	TRBV25-1	CACSARGGAMGRHSLSYEQYF	-
-	13	few	TRBJ2-5	TRBV5-4	CASSDAVGETQYF	TGTGCCAGCAGCGACGCAGTGGGAGAGACCCAGTACTTC
TRBD2	15	many	TRBJ2-7	TRBV24-1	CATSDGTSGGYEQYF	TGTGCCACCAGTGATGGGACTAGCGGGGGGTACGAGCAGTACTTC
TRBD2	15	many	TRBJ2-7	TRBV10-3	CAISESVLAGGEQYF	TGTGCCATCAGTGAGTCCGTTCTAGCGGGAGGCGAGCAGTACTTC
TRBD1	15	-	TRBJ1-5	TRBV10-3	CAISESGTGEQPQHF	TGTGCCATCAGTGAGTCGGGGACAGGGGAGCAGCCCCAGCATTTT
TRBD1	15	-	TRBJ2-5	TRBV2	CASSGLGTGEETQYF	TGTGCCAGCAGTGGTTTGGGGACAGGGGAAGAGACCCAGTACTTC
TRBD1	17	many	TRBJ1-1	TRBV15	CATSSLRQGKTNTEAFF	TGTGCCACCAGCAGCCTAAGACAGGGAAAGACGAACACTGAAGCTTTCTTT
TRBD1	13	many	TRBJ1-1	TRBV20-1	CSADRVLNTEAFF	TGCAGCGCAGACAGGGTTTTGAACACTGAAGCTTTCTTT
-	12	-	TRBJ1-1	TRBV20-1	CTPDSPNTEAFF	TGCACTCCGGACAGCCCGAACACTGAAGCTTTCTTT
TRBD1	16	once	TRBJ2-2	TRBV5-4	CASSQSGQGTPGELFF	TGTGCCAGCAGCCAATCAGGACAGGGAACCCCCGGGGAGCTGTTTTTT
-	14	-	TRBJ2-7	TRBV24-1	CATSDHSMPHEQYF	TGTGCCACCAGTGATCATAGCATGCCCCATGAGCAGTACTTC
-	11	few	TRBJ2-3	TRBV10-3	CASSRTDTQYF	TGTGCCAGCAGTCGCACTGACACGCAGTATTTT
TRBD2	15	few	TRBJ2-7	TRBV5-1	CASSLAAGVGNEQYF	TGCGCCAGCAGCTTGGCGGCGGGGGTTGGGAACGAGCAGTACTTC
TRBD2	17	-	TRBJ2-7	TRBV20-1	CSARDPSQGGSVYEQYF	TGCAGTGCTAGAGATCCGTCGCAGGGCGGGAGCGTCTACGAGCAGTACTTC
TRBD1	15	-	TRBJ2-3	TRBV10-3	CAISEVQGVNQPQYF	TGTGCCATCAGTGAAGTTCAGGGGGTCAATCAGCCCCAGTATTTT